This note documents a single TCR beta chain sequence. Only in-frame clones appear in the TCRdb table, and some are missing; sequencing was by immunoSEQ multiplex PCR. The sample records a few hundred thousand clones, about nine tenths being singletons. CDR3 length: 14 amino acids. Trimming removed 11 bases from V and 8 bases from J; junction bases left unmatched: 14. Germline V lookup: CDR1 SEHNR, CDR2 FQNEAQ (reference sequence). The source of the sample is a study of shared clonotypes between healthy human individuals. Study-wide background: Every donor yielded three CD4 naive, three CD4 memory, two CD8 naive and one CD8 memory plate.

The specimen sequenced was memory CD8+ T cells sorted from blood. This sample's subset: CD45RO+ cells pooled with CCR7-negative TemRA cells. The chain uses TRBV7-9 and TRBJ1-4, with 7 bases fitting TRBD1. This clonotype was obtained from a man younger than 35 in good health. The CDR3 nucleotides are TGTGCCGGTCGGGACGAGCGGGACAGCGAAAAACTGTTTTTT. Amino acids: CAGRDERDSEKLFF. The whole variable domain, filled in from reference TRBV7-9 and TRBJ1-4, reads DTGVSQNPRHKITKRGQNVTFRCDPISEHNRLYWYRQTLGQGPEFLTYFQNEAQLEKSRLLSDRFSAERPKGSFSTLEIQRTEQGDSAMYLCAGRDERDSEKLFFGSGTQLSVL.